The next 25 T cell receptor beta chains were all read from a single sample in a study of blood T cell repertoires in COVID-19. Sequenced by immunoSEQ multiplex PCR; TCRdb stores in-frame clones only, minus some. The sample has tens of thousands of clones; around three quarters are singletons. The specimen was peripheral blood. Source of these receptors: a man aged 60-69 years with active or convalescent COVID-19.

The CDR3 DNA follows: TGCGCCAGCAGCCCAGGATACGCCTATGGCTACACCTTC. As protein: CASSPGYAYGYTF. The V gene is TRBV5-1, the J gene TRBJ1-2; D not certain. The CDR3 extends over 13 amino acids. Germline CDR1 and CDR2: SGHRS and YFSETQ. The V and J ends lost 4 bases and 4 bases respectively, with 11 bases between them.

The V and J genes are TRBV9 and TRBJ2-3; 9 bases align to TRBD2. The CDR3 consists of 15 residues. Germline V CDR1 and CDR2: SGDLS, YYNGEE. Unmatched junction bases numbered 5, after V lost 2 bases and J lost 4 bases. In DNA, the CDR3 is TGTGCCAGCAGCGTCTGGCGGGGGGGTGCAGATACGCAGTATTTT. It encodes CASSVWRGGADTQYF. Looking up the rest from reference TRBV9 and TRBJ2-3 gives the full variable domain: DSGVTQTPKHLITATGQRVTLRCSPRSGDLSVYWYQQSLDQGLQFLIQYYNGEERAKGNILERFSAQQFPDLHSELNLSSLELGDSALYFCASSVWRGGADTQYFGPGTRLTVL.

The V gene is TRBV28, the J gene TRBJ1-2; TRBD1 is a possible D gene (5 bases). Trimming shortened V by 3 bases and J by 4 bases, and 12 bases separated the two germline ends. Germline assignment: CDR1 MDHEN and CDR2 SYDVKM. The length of the CDR3 is 14 residues. Here the CDR3 DNA reads TGTGCCAGCAGTTTCTCAGACAGTAGCTATGGCTACACCTTC. Translating gives CASSFSDSSYGYTF.

This clone was seen just once. The V and J genes are TRBV6-5 and TRBJ1-2, with 10 nucleotides matching TRBD1. This CDR3 has 15 residues. Germline CDR1 is MNHEY and CDR2 is SVGAGI. V lost 4 bases and J lost 6; bases outside the gene matches: 8. The CDR3 loop is CASSSPGQGRNGYTF. The DNA of the CDR3 is TGTGCCAGCAGTTCCCCGGGACAGGGGAGAAATGGCTACACCTTC.

In this sample, this clone turned up a few times. The CDR3 here is CASSESRDSLNYGYTF. The CDR3 nucleotides are TGTGCCAGCAGTGAATCACGGGACAGCCTTAACTATGGCTACACCTTC. J is TRBJ1-2 and V is TRBV6-1; 7 bases match TRBD1. V lost 2 bases and J lost 1; bases outside the gene matches: 7. Looked up from germline, CDR1 is MNHNS and CDR2 is SASEGT. The CDR3 is made up of 16 amino acids.

CDR3 coding DNA: TGTGCCAGCAGCTCCCGCAGGGTAGCTGGAAACACCATATATTTT. Translated, it gives CASSSRRVAGNTIYF. This chain connects TRBV13 to TRBJ1-3; a weak D match, TRBD1 (5 bases). V was cut by 4 bases and J by 2 bases, with 12 bases left in between. Germline V gives CDR1 PRHDT, CDR2 FYEKMQ (reference sequence). The CDR3 contains 15 residues.

The chain uses TRBV6-5 and TRBJ1-2, with 10 bases matching TRBD1. The V gene's germline CDR1 is MNHEY and CDR2 SVGAGI. The CDR3 covers 13 residues. V was pared by 6 bases and J by 8 bases, with 6 bases of the junction left unmatched. The CDR3 sequence: CASSPGQGEGYTF. CDR3 DNA: TGTGCCAGCAGCCCAGGACAGGGGGAAGGCTACACCTTC.

This clone was observed a single time. This chain links TRBV19 with TRBJ2-1; TRBD2 agrees at 11 bases. After removal of 6 bases from V and 8 bases from J, the junction contained 6 bases not matched to a gene. The CDR3 consists of 14 residues. Germline-derived CDR1 and CDR2 are LNHDA and SQIVND (reference sequence). CDR3 DNA sequence: TGTGCCAGTAGAAAACTAGCGGGGGAGCATGAGCAGTTCTTC. It specifies CASRKLAGEHEQFF.

The rearrangement links TRBV5-1 to TRBJ2-2, with D perhaps TRBD2 (6 bases). The V gene lost 4 bases and the J gene lost 0 bases, with 13 bases spanning the gap. This CDR3 has 16 residues. The V gene's germline CDR1 is SGHRS and CDR2 YFSETQ. CDR3 protein: CASSRDWGPNTGELFF. In DNA, the CDR3 is TGCGCCAGCAGCAGGGACTGGGGACCGAACACCGGGGAGCTGTTTTTT.

Details on this clone: The identical CDR3 is also encoded by other nucleotide sequences in the sample. The chain links TRBV27 to TRBJ2-7; D uncertain. The CDR3 contains 13 residues. Per the germline V gene, CDR1 is MNHEY and CDR2 is SMNVEV (reference sequence). The germline V and J ends were trimmed by 2 bases and 2 bases, with 7 bases remaining between them. This chain's CDR3 is CASSLSQAYEQYF. The CDR3 DNA follows: TGTGCCAGCAGTTTAAGCCAGGCCTACGAGCAGTACTTC.

The genes are TRBV10-3 and TRBJ2-5, with 11 positions matching TRBD2. With V trimmed by 11 bases and J by 1 base, 6 bases remained unmatched. CDR1 is ENHRY and CDR2 is SYGVKD in the germline V gene. CDR3 size: 14 residues. The CDR3 DNA sequence: TGTGCCTCCGGACTAGCGGGTACCCAAGAGACCCAGTACTTC. This sequence encodes CASGLAGTQETQYF.

The chain carries TRBV10-2 and TRBJ1-1; the match to TRBD1 covers 9 bases. V lost 8 bases, J lost 11 bases, and 3 bases stayed unmatched. CDR3 length: 10 amino acids. CDR1 and CDR2 (germline): WSHSY, SAAADI. CDR3 sequence: CASGDRGAFF. CDR3 nucleotides: TGCGCCAGCGGAGACAGGGGGGCTTTCTTT.

J is TRBJ2-5 and V is TRBV7-2; possibly TRBD2 for D (5 bases). Germline V gene lookup returns CDR1 SGHTA and CDR2 FQGNSA. With 4 bases removed from V and 5 bases from J, the gap between germline ends came to 20 bases. There are 16 residues in the CDR3. The DNA for the CDR3 is TGTGCCAGCAGCTCCTCGTCGGTCTTAGCGCCCGAGACCCAGTACTTC. Its protein product is CASSSSSVLAPETQYF.

The chain has TRBV3-1 (or the pseudogene TRBV3-2) and TRBJ1-2, with 8 positions matching TRBD1. This CDR3 is 16 amino acids long. V shed 2 bases and J 4 bases; nucleotides not matched to a gene: 9. The germline V gene encodes CDR1 LGHDT and CDR2 YNNKEL (reference sequence). CDR3 coding DNA: TGTGCCAGCAGCCAACCTAACACAGGGGGTAGCTATGGCTACACCTTC. Translating it yields CASSQPNTGGSYGYTF.

This clone was seen a handful of times. The J gene is TRBJ1-1, the V gene TRBV7-2, with D unclear. Per germline, CDR1 SGHTA and CDR2 FQGNSA. The germline V and J ends were trimmed by 3 bases and 0 bases, with 14 bases remaining between them. The CDR3 extends over 16 amino acids. The DNA for the CDR3 is TGTGCCAGCAGCTTTACCATGACACGATTGAACACTGAAGCTTTCTTT. It specifies CASSFTMTRLNTEAFF.

This chain links TRBV23-1 with TRBJ1-1, with 8 nucleotides matching TRBD1. TRBV23-1 is identified as an open reading frame with a role that is uncertain. The CDR3 runs 14 residues. V lost 0 bases, J lost 7 bases, and 4 bases stayed unmatched. The CDR3 nucleotides read TGCGCCAGCAGTCAATCGGACAGGGACTTTGAAGCTTTCTTT. Translation gives CASSQSDRDFEAFF.

The CDR3 reads CASRSGGNQPQHF. CDR3 nucleotide sequence: TGTGCCAGCAGGTCAGGGGGCAATCAGCCCCAGCATTTT. This sequence joins TRBV2 and TRBJ1-5; D is possibly TRBD1 (6 bases). The ends were cut back, 6 bases at V and 2 bases at J, with 8 bases in the middle. This CDR3 contains 13 residues. Germline values: CDR1 SNHLY, CDR2 FYNNEI.

This clone was picked up a small number of times. The chain is built from TRBV21-1 and TRBJ1-1; whether TRBD1, the table's D call, matches the DNA was not checked. TRBV21-1 corresponds to a pseudogene. CDR3 length: 16 amino acids. CDR3 nucleotide sequence: TGTGCCAGCAGCAAAGCCTCGGGACAGGGGATAACTGAAGCTTTCTTT. Translation: CASSKASGQGITEAFF.

In nucleotides, the CDR3 is TGTGCCAGCAGCCAGACACCAGGACAGGGGTCCTACGAGCAGTACTTC. Translated, it gives CASSQTPGQGSYEQYF. The chain combines TRBV3-1 (or the pseudogene TRBV3-2) with TRBJ2-7; TRBD1 agrees at 9 bases. Germline CDR1 is LGHDT and CDR2 is YNNKEL (reference sequence). This CDR3 contains 16 residues. V was clipped by 3 bases and J by 1 base; unmatched bases: 7.

CDR3 residues: CASSRTQVEKLFF. CDR3 sequence (DNA): TGTGCCAGCAGTCGCACGCAGGTTGAAAAACTGTTTTTT. The chain carries TRBV28 and TRBJ1-4, with D hard to call. CDR1 MDHEN and CDR2 SYDVKM come from the germline V gene. This CDR3 comprises 13 residues. Trimming removed 5 bases at V and 7 bases at J, with 11 bases between.

V gene TRBV10-3 combines with J gene TRBJ2-1, with 11 bases aligning to TRBD2. The germline V gene has CDR1 ENHRY and CDR2 SYGVKD. The V and J ends lost 3 bases and 10 bases, in that order; junction bases with no gene match: 8. The CDR3 length is 15 residues. For the CDR3, the DNA is TGTGCCATCAGTGAAGGTAGCGGGGGGGCAAGGGAGCAGTTCTTC. Translation gives CAISEGSGGAREQFF.

The chain combines TRBV5-4 with TRBJ1-1; perhaps TRBD1 as D (6 bases). Trimming shortened V by 2 bases and J by 0 bases, and 17 bases separated the two germline ends. Germline V gene data show CDR1 as SGHNT and CDR2 as YYREEE (reference sequence). The CDR3 has 17 residues. CDR3 in amino acids: CASSFPEGQLMNTEAFF. The CDR3 DNA follows: TGTGCCAGCAGCTTCCCTGAAGGACAGCTTATGAACACTGAAGCTTTCTTT.

The CDR3, as DNA: TGCGCCAGCAGCAGGGGCGACTATAATTCACCCCTCCACTTT. Protein product: CASSRGDYNSPLHF. V gene TRBV4-1 combines with J gene TRBJ1-6; the D gene is possibly TRBD1 (5 bases). Germline V gives CDR1 MGHRA, CDR2 YSYEKL. CDR3 length equals 14 residues. Trimming shortened V by 5 bases and J by 3 bases, and 8 bases separated the two germline ends.

This chain uses TRBV11-2 with TRBJ2-7, with 9 bases fitting TRBD1. Germline V gene lookup returns CDR1 SGHAT and CDR2 FQNNGV. Losses at the gene ends were 3 bases for V and 5 bases for J; bases not matched to a gene: 5. The CDR3 is 14 amino acids. For the CDR3, the DNA is TGTGCCAGCAGCTTTTGGGACAGGGCGGACGAGCAGTACTTC. It encodes CASSFWDRADEQYF.

The chain is built from TRBV19 and TRBJ1-6, with D unresolved. Germline V gives CDR1 LNHDA, CDR2 SQIVND (reference sequence). V lost 6 bases, J lost 8 bases, and 14 bases lay in between. The CDR3 consists of 14 residues. CDR3 in DNA: TGTGCCAGTAGACCTACTTGGACTGATTCACCCCTCCACTTT. Translating gives CASRPTWTDSPLHF.